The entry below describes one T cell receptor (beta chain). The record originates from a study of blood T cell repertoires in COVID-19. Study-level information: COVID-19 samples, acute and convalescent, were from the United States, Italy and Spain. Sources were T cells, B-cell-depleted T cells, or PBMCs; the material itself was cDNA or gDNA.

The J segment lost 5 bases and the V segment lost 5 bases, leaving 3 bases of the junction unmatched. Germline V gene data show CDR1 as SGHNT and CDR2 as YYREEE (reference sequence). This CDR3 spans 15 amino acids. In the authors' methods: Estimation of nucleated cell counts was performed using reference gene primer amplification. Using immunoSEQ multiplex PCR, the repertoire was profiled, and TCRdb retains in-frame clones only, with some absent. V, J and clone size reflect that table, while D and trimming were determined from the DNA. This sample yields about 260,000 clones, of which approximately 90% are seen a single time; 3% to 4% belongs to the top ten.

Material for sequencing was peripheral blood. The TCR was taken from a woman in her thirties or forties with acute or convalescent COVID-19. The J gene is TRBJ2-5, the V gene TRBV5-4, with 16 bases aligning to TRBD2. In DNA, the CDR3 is TGTGCCAGCAGAGCGGGACTAGCGGGGGGGGAGACCCAGTACTTC. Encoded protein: CASRAGLAGGETQYF.